The TCR beta chain described here comes from a study of response to subunit inactivated influenza vaccine. Overall study results and limits: The authors put forward the suggestion that each seasonal influenza vaccination may bring in only a limited number of new T cells.

Germline CDR1 reads KGHSH; CDR2 reads LQKENI. This CDR3 comprises 15 residues. V gave up 3 bases and J gave up 8 bases, with 18 bases separating them. On this clonotype: The antigen remains unidentified.

TCRdb reprocessed the RT-PCR reads via MiXCR and lists one record per CDR3 protein. The profile shows 650,000 or so distinct CDR3 sequences, around 15% of them singletons. The TCR sequence derives from a man aged 50 to 59 who received an inactivated influenza vaccine. The V gene is TRBV18, the J gene TRBJ2-3; no clear D. Sequenced here: PBMCs from blood, sampled around 15 days before vaccination. The CDR3 DNA reads TGTGCCAGCTCACCGATGGGATTAGACGGAGTTACGCAGTATTTT. Translation gives CASSPMGLDGVTQYF.